This TCR beta chain was captured by sequencing in a study of cytomegalovirus exposure and HLA in healthy donors. Points from the study as a whole: HLA alleles were associated with fewer than 20,000 TCR beta sequences in a later analysis at 0.05 false discovery rate. A later analysis found TCR association rates differed by HLA locus, highest for DRB1 and lowest for HLA-C. A highly shared variant cluster was judged a likely technical artifact.

In the PCR, 60 Vbeta and 13 Jbeta primers were used. Profiling relied on immunoSEQ multiplex PCR, and the TCRdb table lists in-frame clones only, not all of them. The sample lists around 100,000 clones, 81% occurring once. Trimming cost V 5 bases and J 12 bases; bases outside gene matches: 10. The CDR3 is 12 amino acids. Germline V lookup: CDR1 SEHNR, CDR2 FQNEAQ (reference sequence). Worth noting for this clone: Its antigen is as yet unknown.

The chain recombines TRBV7-9 with TRBJ2-7; TRBD1 matches at 7 bases. Material: PBMCs. The sequence was collected from a woman aged 70-85 years in good health and CMV-seropositive. The CDR3 is CASSRQGSWLYF. The CDR3 coding sequence is TGTGCCAGCAGCCGACAGGGCTCATGGCTGTACTTC.